The 24 T cell receptor beta chains given below trace back to one sample, sequenced in a study of cytomegalovirus exposure and HLA in healthy donors. Primers: 60 Vbeta forward and 13 Jbeta reverse. Profiling relied on immunoSEQ multiplex PCR, and the TCRdb table lists in-frame clones only, not all of them. Of 100,000 to 150,000 clones detected, approximately 80% appear once; the ten largest clones hold 1%. Sequencing was carried out using PBMCs. The receptor source for this set is a man aged 35-49 years in good health and CMV-seronegative.

V gene TRBV7-9 combines with J gene TRBJ2-4, with 7 bases that match TRBD1. This CDR3 region has 16 residues. Losses at the gene ends were 1 base for V and 2 bases for J; bases not matched to a gene: 5. Germline CDR1 SEHNR, CDR2 FQNEAQ (reference sequence). The CDR3 DNA is TGTGCCAGCAGCTTAGTGACAGGGTCAACCAAAAACATTCAGTACTTC. This codes for CASSLVTGSTKNIQYF. The full variable domain, in which reference TRBV7-9 and TRBJ2-4 provide the parts outside the CDR3, is DTGVSQNPRHKITKRGQNVTFRCDPISEHNRLYWYRQTLGQGPEFLTYFQNEAQLEKSRLLSDRFSAERPKGSFSTLEIQRTEQGDSAMYLCASSLVTGSTKNIQYFGAGTRLSVL.

The V and J genes are TRBV7-9 and TRBJ2-3; perhaps TRBD2 as D (8 bases). V was shortened by 5 bases and J by 2 bases, with 23 bases between the two germline ends. From germline, CDR1 is SEHNR and CDR2 FQNEAQ (reference sequence). This CDR3 is 18 amino acids long. In nucleotides, the CDR3 is TGTGCCAGCAGCCCCGAGCGGGGGAGACAGGGCCCCACAGATACGCAGTATTTT. Encoded protein: CASSPERGRQGPTDTQYF. The full variable domain, with the rest looked up from reference TRBV7-9 and TRBJ2-3, is DTGVSQNPRHKITKRGQNVTFRCDPISEHNRLYWYRQTLGQGPEFLTYFQNEAQLEKSRLLSDRFSAERPKGSFSTLEIQRTEQGDSAMYLCASSPERGRQGPTDTQYFGPGTRLTVL.

This clone was seen only a few times. J is TRBJ1-2 and V is TRBV14, with unresolved D. The CDR3 contains 13 residues. The germline V and J ends were trimmed by 3 bases and 3 bases, with 8 bases remaining between them. In germline, CDR1 is SGHDN, CDR2 FVKESK. CDR3 coding DNA: TGTGCCAGCAGCCAGGGCGAGTACTATGGCTACACCTTC. As protein: CASSQGEYYGYTF.

The chain uses TRBV2 and TRBJ1-2; D remains ambiguous. CDR3 size: 13 residues. Germline CDR1 SNHLY, CDR2 FYNNEI. Trimming took 3 bases from V and 4 from J, leaving 9 bases between them. The CDR3 loop reads CASSDKQSYGYTF. CDR3 nucleotides: TGTGCCAGCAGTGATAAACAGAGCTATGGCTACACCTTC.

The genes are TRBV10-3 and TRBJ2-2, with 8 nucleotides matching TRBD1. V gave up 6 bases and J gave up 2 bases; unmatched junction bases: 2. The length of the CDR3 is 14 residues. Germline V CDR1 and CDR2: ENHRY, SYGVKD. CDR3 coding DNA: TGTGCCATCAGGCAGGGGGCCAACACCGGGGAGCTGTTTTTT. Its protein is CAIRQGANTGELFF.

The chain couples TRBV5-1 to TRBJ2-1; D is unclear. V lost 6 bases, J lost 9 bases, and 10 bases lay in between. The CDR3 length is 11 residues. Germline CDR1 SGHRS, CDR2 YFSETQ. The CDR3 bases are TGCGCCAGCATGGGCTTGGCTGAGCAGTTCTTC. Translating gives CASMGLAEQFF.

This clone was observed a single time. This rearrangement joins TRBV5-1 to TRBJ1-4; 8 bases map to TRBD1. Germline V gene lookup returns CDR1 SGHRS and CDR2 YFSETQ. V lost 4 bases, J lost 6 bases, and 5 bases stayed unmatched. The length of the CDR3 is 14 residues. The DNA for the CDR3 is TGCGCCAGCAGCGTGACAGGGGTTCATGAAAAACTGTTTTTT. It encodes CASSVTGVHEKLFF.

This chain connects TRBV6-1 to TRBJ2-3; 8 positions match TRBD1. The CDR3 covers 15 residues. Germline V gene lookup returns CDR1 MNHNS and CDR2 SASEGT. V lost 5 bases and J lost 0; bases outside the gene matches: 4. In nucleotides, the CDR3 is TGTGCCAGCAGTTCAGGGGGCGCGAGCACAGATACGCAGTATTTT. Its protein is CASSSGGASTDTQYF.

To note about this clone: The same CDR3 is also encoded by other DNA sequences in this sample. The chain has TRBV6-5 and TRBJ2-7; 7 bases align to TRBD1. The J segment lost 2 bases and the V segment lost 0 bases, leaving 4 bases of the junction unmatched. Germline V gene lookup returns CDR1 MNHEY and CDR2 SVGAGI. The CDR3 consists of 15 residues. Here the CDR3 DNA reads TGTGCCAGCAGTTACTCCGGGCAGGGGGCCTACGAGCAGTACTTC. Translation gives CASSYSGQGAYEQYF.

V gene TRBV2 combines with J gene TRBJ2-5, with 10 positions matching TRBD2. Looked up from germline, CDR1 is SNHLY and CDR2 is FYNNEI. This CDR3 has 15 residues. J lost 4 bases, V lost 3 bases, and 5 bases had no gene match. CDR3 DNA: TGTGCCAGCAGTGAGGACGGACTAGCGGTAGAGACCCAGTACTTC. Translation gives CASSEDGLAVETQYF.

V usage is TRBV5-8 and J usage is TRBJ1-2; possible D gene TRBD1, 6 bases. This CDR3 comprises 15 residues. Germline loops: CDR1 SGHTS, CDR2 YDEGEE. V lost 3 bases and J lost 4, with 16 bases in between. The CDR3, as DNA: TGTGCCAGCAGCTCTAGACAGGCGCAGGGCTATGGCTACACCTTC. The encoded protein is CASSSRQAQGYGYTF.

Only one count was recorded for this clone. The V call is TRBV7-9, the J call TRBJ2-5; 7 bases match TRBD2. J was trimmed by 3 bases and V by 6 bases; bases with no gene match: 16. The germline V gene has CDR1 SEHNR and CDR2 FQNEAQ (reference sequence). The CDR3 length is 17 residues. In nucleotides, the CDR3 is TGTGCCAGCAGGGAAGACCGGGACTACCAGGAAAAAGAGACCCAGTACTTC. Protein: CASREDRDYQEKETQYF.

The chain has TRBV2 and TRBJ1-6, with TRBD1 matching 9 bases. V shed 9 bases, J shed 9 bases, and the junction held 12 bases outside the gene matches. Germline V CDR1 and CDR2: SNHLY, FYNNEI. The length of the CDR3 is 15 residues. CDR3 sequence (DNA): TGTGCCAGTAGGGGGCGGGGACAGGGTGCTTCACCCCTCCACTTT. Translation: CASRGRGQGASPLHF.

The chain combines TRBV28 with TRBJ2-3, with D perhaps TRBD2 (5 bases). There are 14 residues in the CDR3. CDR1 MDHEN and CDR2 SYDVKM come from the germline V gene. V was clipped by 3 bases and J by 6 bases, with 13 bases between them. The CDR3 nucleotides are TGTGCCAGCAGTTTCTCCCCCGGAGGCGATACGCAGTATTTT. Translating gives CASSFSPGGDTQYF.

The chain carries TRBV29-1 and TRBJ2-4; a possible D gene is TRBD2 (5 bases). V shed 5 bases and J shed 6 bases, with 11 bases lying between them. The CDR3 has 12 amino acids. Germline V gene sequence: CDR1 SQVTM, CDR2 ANQGSEA. CDR3 sequence (DNA): TGCAGCGTTCTGAGGGTGGGAAACATTCAGTACTTC. This sequence encodes CSVLRVGNIQYF.

The chain joins TRBV7-9 to TRBJ2-2; no clear D. Per germline, CDR1 SEHNR and CDR2 FQNEAQ (reference sequence). With 2 bases removed from V and 5 bases from J, the gap between germline ends came to 6 bases. The CDR3 runs 13 residues. For the CDR3, the DNA is TGTGCCAGCAGCTTATACCAGACCGGGGAGCTGTTTTTT. Protein sequence: CASSLYQTGELFF.

The chain couples TRBV5-1 to TRBJ2-1; perhaps TRBD2 as D (5 bases). Trimming pared 0 bases from V and 4 bases from J, leaving 8 bases between. Germline CDR1 reads SGHRS; CDR2 reads YFSETQ. This CDR3 has 14 amino acids. The CDR3 sequence: CASSLGREYNEQFF. CDR3 bases: TGCGCCAGCAGCTTGGGAAGGGAGTACAATGAGCAGTTCTTC.

The chain links TRBV11-1 to TRBJ2-1, with 7 bases that match TRBD2. The CDR3 runs to 16 residues. The germline V gene encodes CDR1 SGHAT and CDR2 FQDESV (reference sequence). Trimming cost V 8 bases and J 9 bases; bases outside gene matches: 19. CDR3 DNA: TGTGCCAGCGGACATAAGCGGGACTCCTTAGAAGGTGAGCAGTTCTTC. This encodes CASGHKRDSLEGEQFF.

The rearrangement uses TRBV27 and TRBJ2-7; tentatively, D is TRBD2 (6 bases). Trimming took 1 base from V and 6 from J, leaving 13 bases between them. The germline CDR1 and CDR2 sequences are MNHEY and SMNVEV (reference sequence). CDR3 length: 14 residues. This CDR3 is CASSLFDAGTEQYF. The CDR3 DNA follows: TGTGCCAGCAGTTTATTTGATGCGGGGACCGAGCAGTACTTC.

This clone was detected once. The chain carries TRBV2 and TRBJ1-5; D ambiguous. Trimming shortened V by 6 bases and J by 2 bases, and 11 bases separated the two germline ends. The CDR3 covers 14 residues. CDR1 SNHLY and CDR2 FYNNEI come from the germline V gene. DNA of the CDR3: TGTGCCAGCAGGGGGAGAGAAGGCAATCAGCCCCAGCATTTT. Its translation is CASRGREGNQPQHF.

J is TRBJ2-3 and V is TRBV5-4; 9 bases are shared with TRBD2. The CDR3 extends over 14 amino acids. V trimming: 0 bases; J trimming: 5 bases; junction bases outside the gene matches: 1. Germline CDR1 reads SGHNT; CDR2 reads YYREEE (reference sequence). CDR3 amino acids: CASSLVREGDTQYF. The CDR3 nucleotides read TGTGCCAGCAGCTTGGTGCGGGAGGGAGATACGCAGTATTTT.

The J gene is TRBJ1-1, the V gene TRBV7-9; D gene uncertain. The CDR3 is 14 amino acids. The V end was cut by 1 base, the J end by 0 bases, with 6 bases between. From germline, CDR1 is SEHNR and CDR2 FQNEAQ (reference sequence). As DNA, the CDR3 is TGTGCCAGCAGCTTAGATAGTATGAACACTGAAGCTTTCTTT. Translation gives CASSLDSMNTEAFF.

This chain uses TRBV5-6 with TRBJ2-1; tentatively, D is TRBD2 (5 bases). Trimming took off 2 bases at V and 14 bases at J, with 14 bases between the two ends. Germline values: CDR1 SGHDT, CDR2 YYEEEE. The length of the CDR3 is 12 residues. The CDR3 bases are TGTGCCAGCAGCTTACCCACGGGATCGGAGTTCTTC. It translates to CASSLPTGSEFF.

The genes are TRBV7-6 and TRBJ2-7; 7 positions agree with TRBD1. The CDR3 runs to 15 residues. Losses at the gene ends were 4 bases for V and 6 bases for J; bases not matched to a gene: 12. CDR1 is SGHVS and CDR2 is FNYEAQ in the germline V gene. CDR3 coding DNA: TGTGCCAGCAGCTCCCAGGGGGAAAGAATTAGCGAGCAGTACTTC. It specifies CASSSQGERISEQYF.